Listed below are T cell receptor beta chains from one sample, sequenced in a study of radiation and T cells in renal cell carcinoma. Clones were read by immunoSEQ multiplex PCR, and TCRdb kept only the in-frame ones, dropping some. The data contain about 150,000 clones, approximately 90% of them singletons. The input for sequencing was blood, taken from a patient whose treatment included radiotherapy and nephrectomy. The source of these receptors is a woman aged 50 to 60 with renal cell carcinoma. Each CDR3 is given with its conserved first and last residue. Fields, in order: D gene, J gene, V gene, clone size, CDR3 protein, CDR3 DNA. D genes are given only for firm matches. The size of a clone is reported for some rows only, either as once, few or many, or as a class for expanded clones.

D: NA
J: TRBJ1-2
V: TRBV7-9
size: NA
CDR3: CASSSQLASAYGYTF
DNA: TGTGCCAGCAGCTCGCAACTGGCGTCAGCCTATGGCTACACCTTC

D: NA
J: TRBJ1-1
V: TRBV6-6
size: NA
CDR3: CASLAGARPTTEAFF
DNA: TGTGCCAGCCTCGCAGGGGCCCGCCCGACTACTGAAGCTTTCTTT

D: NA
J: TRBJ2-1
V: TRBV5-6
size: NA
CDR3: CASSARQTGRHYNEQFF
DNA: TGTGCCAGCAGCGCCCGACAAACAGGGCGGCACTACAATGAGCAGTTCTTC

D: TRBD1
J: TRBJ2-7
V: TRBV7-8
size: NA
CDR3: CASSDYGTGGDEQYF
DNA: TGTGCCAGCAGCGACTATGGGACAGGGGGCGACGAGCAGTACTTC

D: NA
J: TRBJ2-3
V: TRBV7-9
size: NA
CDR3: CASSSPWGPDTQYF
DNA: TGTGCCAGCAGCTCCCCATGGGGCCCAGATACGCAGTATTTT

D: NA
J: TRBJ2-7
V: TRBV5-4
size: NA
CDR3: CASRQPGEGREQYF
DNA: TGTGCCAGCAGACAGCCAGGGGAGGGGCGCGAGCAGTACTTC

D: NA
J: TRBJ1-1
V: TRBV6-6
size: NA
CDR3: CASSYSPGTNTEAFF
DNA: TGTGCCAGCAGTTACTCGCCGGGGACGAACACTGAAGCTTTCTTT

D: NA
J: TRBJ2-2
V: TRBV7-3
size: NA
CDR3: CASSPNRDTGELFF
DNA: TGTGCCAGCAGCCCCAACCGGGACACCGGGGAGCTGTTTTTT

D: NA
J: TRBJ1-1
V: TRBV19
size: NA
CDR3: CASSTGRELEAFF
DNA: TGTGCCAGTAGTACAGGACGGGAATTAGAAGCTTTCTTT

D: NA
J: TRBJ1-4
V: TRBV19
size: NA
CDR3: CASSSQGSTNEKLFF
DNA: TGTGCCAGTAGTTCCCAGGGATCAACTAATGAAAAACTGTTTTTT

D: TRBD1
J: TRBJ2-7
V: TRBV18
size: NA
CDR3: CASSLTGQGLEQYF
DNA: TGTGCCAGCTCACTTACCGGACAGGGTCTTGAGCAGTACTTC

D: TRBD1
J: TRBJ2-1
V: TRBV11-1
size: NA
CDR3: CASSHRQGGQFF
DNA: TGTGCCAGCAGCCACCGACAGGGCGGGCAGTTCTTC

D: TRBD1
J: TRBJ1-2
V: TRBV10-3
size: NA
CDR3: CAISETQGASLIYNYGYTF
DNA: TGTGCCATCAGTGAAACACAGGGGGCCTCTCTAATATATAACTATGGCTACACCTTC

D: NA
J: TRBJ2-5
V: TRBV4-2
size: NA
CDR3: CASSQESAGGRETQYF
DNA: TGTGCCAGCAGCCAAGAATCAGCCGGGGGTAGGGAGACCCAGTACTTC

D: TRBD2
J: TRBJ2-2
V: TRBV7-9
size: NA
CDR3: CASSSPAGGVNTGELFF
DNA: TGTGCCAGCAGCTCGCCAGCGGGGGGCGTGAACACCGGGGAGCTGTTTTTT

D: NA
J: TRBJ1-3
V: TRBV7-6
size: NA
CDR3: CASSQGLGAPGNTIYF
DNA: TGTGCCAGCAGCCAGGGGCTGGGGGCCCCTGGAAACACCATATATTTT

D: NA
J: TRBJ1-1
V: TRBV6-5
size: NA
CDR3: CASSIRQEMNTEAFF
DNA: TGTGCCAGCAGTATCAGACAGGAAATGAACACTGAAGCTTTCTTT

D: TRBD1
J: TRBJ1-2
V: TRBV7-9
size: NA
CDR3: CASSQQGEANYGYTF
DNA: TGTGCCAGCAGTCAGCAGGGGGAAGCTAACTATGGCTACACCTTC

D: NA
J: TRBJ1-1
V: TRBV4-3
size: NA
CDR3: CASSQEHRSVNTEAFF
DNA: TGCGCCAGCAGCCAAGAACATCGGTCGGTGAACACTGAAGCTTTCTTT

D: TRBD1
J: TRBJ1-1
V: TRBV25-1
size: NA
CDR3: CASRDRGYDTEAFF
DNA: TGTGCCAGCAGGGACAGGGGGTATGACACTGAAGCTTTCTTT

D: NA
J: TRBJ1-5
V: TRBV19
size: NA
CDR3: CASSIVSGYQPQHF
DNA: TGTGCCAGTAGTATAGTTTCGGGATATCAGCCCCAGCATTTT

D: NA
J: TRBJ1-6
V: TRBV4-1
size: NA
CDR3: CASSRDPGQLNSPLHF
DNA: TGCGCCAGCAGCCGGGATCCGGGACAACTTAATTCACCCCTCCACTTT

D: NA
J: TRBJ2-3
V: TRBV5-1
size: NA
CDR3: CASSLQRAIVDTQYF
DNA: TGCGCCAGCAGCTTGCAGAGGGCCATAGTGGATACGCAGTATTTT

D: NA
J: TRBJ1-2
V: TRBV2
size: NA
CDR3: CASSTPTDIF
DNA: TGTGCCAGCAGTACCCCGACGGACATCTTC

D: NA
J: TRBJ2-4
V: TRBV5-4
size: NA
CDR3: CASSRHGEGIKNIQYF
DNA: TGTGCCAGCAGCCGACATGGAGAAGGGATCAAAAACATTCAGTACTTC

D: TRBD1
J: TRBJ2-2
V: TRBV7-9
size: NA
CDR3: CASSIRQGVTGELFF
DNA: TGTGCCAGCAGCATAAGACAGGGCGTCACCGGGGAGCTGTTTTTT

D: NA
J: TRBJ2-3
V: TRBV7-9
size: NA
CDR3: CASSFMGITDTQYF
DNA: TGTGCCAGCAGCTTTATGGGGATCACAGATACGCAGTATTTT

D: NA
J: TRBJ1-2
V: TRBV7-6
size: NA
CDR3: CASSLGPVDYGYTF
DNA: TGTGCCAGCAGCTTAGGTCCAGTAGACTATGGCTACACCTTC

D: NA
J: TRBJ1-2
V: TRBV15
size: few
CDR3: CATRDPGYYGYTF
DNA: TGTGCCACCAGAGACCCGGGGTACTATGGCTACACCTTC

D: TRBD1
J: TRBJ1-2
V: TRBV5-1
size: NA
CDR3: CASSPGQGGYGYTF
DNA: TGCGCCAGCAGCCCCGGACAGGGAGGCTATGGCTACACCTTC

D: NA
J: TRBJ2-2
V: TRBV9
size: NA
CDR3: CASSVGFGGNTGELFF
DNA: TGTGCCAGCAGCGTAGGATTCGGGGGAAACACCGGGGAGCTGTTTTTT

D: TRBD2
J: TRBJ2-5
V: TRBV6-9
size: NA
CDR3: CASSSLVAGGRQETQYF
DNA: TGTGCCAGCAGTTCCCTAGTAGCGGGGGGTAGGCAAGAGACCCAGTACTTC

D: TRBD2
J: TRBJ2-5
V: TRBV11-1
size: once
CDR3: CASSLKVAGRVETQYF
DNA: TGTGCCAGCAGCTTAAAGGTAGCGGGGCGGGTGGAGACCCAGTACTTC

D: NA
J: TRBJ1-4
V: TRBV4-3
size: NA
CDR3: CASSQDGRETTNEKLFF
DNA: TGCGCCAGCAGCCAAGATGGAAGGGAAACAACTAATGAAAAACTGTTTTTT

D: NA
J: TRBJ1-3
V: TRBV6-5
size: NA
CDR3: CASSYSEGSGNTIYF
DNA: TGTGCCAGCAGTTACTCGGAGGGCTCTGGAAACACCATATATTTT

D: NA
J: TRBJ1-3
V: TRBV30
size: NA
CDR3: CAWTPGTSGNTIYF
DNA: TGTGCCTGGACCCCCGGTACCTCTGGAAACACCATATATTTT

D: TRBD1
J: TRBJ1-6
V: TRBV9
size: once
CDR3: CASSAQTGNSPLHF
DNA: TGTGCCAGCAGCGCCCAGACAGGGAATTCACCCCTCCACTTT

D: TRBD1
J: TRBJ2-3
V: TRBV11-2
size: NA
CDR3: CASSPGQGADTQYF
DNA: TGTGCCAGCAGCCCGGGACAGGGGGCAGATACGCAGTATTTT

D: NA
J: TRBJ2-3
V: TRBV5-8
size: NA
CDR3: CASSFRGATDTQYF
DNA: TGTGCCAGCAGCTTCAGGGGGGCTACAGACACGCAGTATTTT

D: NA
J: TRBJ2-1
V: TRBV9
size: NA
CDR3: CASSVRGGINEQFF
DNA: TGTGCCAGCAGCGTAAGAGGGGGTATTAATGAGCAGTTCTTC

D: NA
J: TRBJ2-1
V: TRBV5-1
size: NA
CDR3: CASSLGGGSNEQFF
DNA: TGCGCCAGCAGCTTGGGTGGGGGATCTAATGAGCAGTTCTTC